This T cell receptor (beta chain) was obtained from a study of T-cell reconstitution after alpha-beta-depleted transplantation in children. This clonotype was detected ten times or more. CDR1 and CDR2 (germline): MNHNS, SASEGT. V trimming: 6 bases; J trimming: 2 bases; junction bases outside the gene matches: 8. The CDR3 has 15 amino acids. Unique molecular identifiers were used in preparing the TCRbeta library. TCRdb recomputed calls from the PCR reads with MiXCR, one row per CDR3 protein. The profile covers 350,000 to 400,000 distinct CDR3 sequences, with about a fifth appearing a single time and 3.8% taken by the ten largest.

Here the sequenced sample was PBMCs from the stem cell graft donor, taken from the stem cell graft. This sequence joins TRBV6-1 and TRBJ2-7; 9 bases fit TRBD1. This receptor was identified in a human donor who donated a stem cell graft to a child with acute myeloid leukemia. In DNA form, the CDR3 reads TGTGCCAGCAGGGATCCGGGACAGGGTACCTACGAGCAGTACTTC. This translates into CASRDPGQGTYEQYF.